The source of this T cell receptor beta chain is a study of blood T cells in healthy people across ages. Whole-study findings and limits: Significant beta diversity loss was already apparent by age roughly 44, declining roughly linearly. In long-lived donors, naive CD4+ cell counts and diversity exceeded those of aged donors.

The second PCR ran roughly 6 to 11 cycles with a sample-barcoded 5' primer and J-beta primers. Tags on each cDNA molecule came from a template-switch adaptor with 12 random nucleotides. TCRdb recomputed calls from the 5' RACE reads with MiXCR, one row per CDR3 protein. The sample records around 1,900,000 distinct CDR3 sequences, 30% to 40% being singletons. CDR1 is SGHRS, CDR2 YFSETQ, per germline. The CDR3 is made up of 15 amino acids. With 4 bases removed from V and 4 bases from J, the gap between germline ends came to 14 bases. Isolation of PBMCs gave at least 6 million cells per sample. Details on this clonotype: Antigen: not known.

Input material: blood. The rearrangement uses TRBV5-1 and TRBJ2-2; maybe TRBD1 (7 bases). This clonotype originated in a human donor in good health. The CDR3 sequence is CASSPGGYPTGELFF. CDR3 sequence (DNA): TGCGCCAGCAGCCCAGGGGGGTATCCCACCGGGGAGCTGTTTTTT.